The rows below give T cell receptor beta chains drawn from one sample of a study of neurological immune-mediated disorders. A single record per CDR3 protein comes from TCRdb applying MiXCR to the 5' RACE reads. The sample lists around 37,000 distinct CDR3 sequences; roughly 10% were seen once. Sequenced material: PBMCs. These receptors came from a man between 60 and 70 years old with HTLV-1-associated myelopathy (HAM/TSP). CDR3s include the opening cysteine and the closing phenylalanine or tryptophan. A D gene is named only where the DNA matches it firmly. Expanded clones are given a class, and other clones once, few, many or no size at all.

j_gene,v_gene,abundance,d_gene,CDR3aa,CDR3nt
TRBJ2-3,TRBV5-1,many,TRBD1,CASSPGGTLTDTQYF,TGCGCCAGCAGCCCAGGGGGTACGCTTACAGATACGCAGTATTTT
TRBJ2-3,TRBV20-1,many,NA,CSVHYRVLSTDTQYF,TGCAGTGTTCACTATCGCGTTCTTAGCACAGATACGCAGTATTTT
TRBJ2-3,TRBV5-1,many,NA,CASSLVGGRPDTQYF,TGCGCCAGCAGCTTGGTTGGGGGTAGGCCAGATACGCAGTATTTT
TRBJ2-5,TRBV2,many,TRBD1,CATHRGLGETQYF,TGTGCCACCCACAGGGGGCTCGGGGAGACCCAGTACTTC
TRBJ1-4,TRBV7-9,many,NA,CASSYSGQLFF,TGTGCCAGCAGCTACAGCGGTCAACTGTTTTTT
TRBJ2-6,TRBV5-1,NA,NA,CTSTDRLSGANVLTF,TGCACCAGTACAGACCGGCTGTCCGGGGCCAACGTCCTGACTTTC
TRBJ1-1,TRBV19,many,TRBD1,CASGRGRDTEAFF,TGTGCCAGTGGGAGGGGGCGAGACACTGAAGCTTTCTTT
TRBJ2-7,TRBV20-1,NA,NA,CSAERGVRPHEQYF,TGCAGTGCCGAGAGAGGGGTGCGGCCCCACGAGCAGTACTTC
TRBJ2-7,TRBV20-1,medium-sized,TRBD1,CSARDRLGQGVHEQYF,TGCAGTGCTAGAGATCGGTTAGGACAGGGGGTTCACGAGCAGTACTTC
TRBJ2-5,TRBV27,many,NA,CASSAGPAATQYF,TGTGCCAGCAGTGCAGGGCCCGCGGCGACCCAGTACTTC
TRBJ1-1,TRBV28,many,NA,CASSTTLKTEAFF,TGTGCCAGCAGTACGACACTCAAAACTGAAGCTTTCTTT
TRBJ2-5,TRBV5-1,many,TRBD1,CASSTRTGGPQETQYF,TGCGCCAGCAGCACGAGGACAGGGGGACCTCAAGAGACCCAGTACTTC
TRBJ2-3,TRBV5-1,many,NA,CASSLAAGLSTDTQYF,TGCGCCAGCAGCTTGGCCGCGGGGTTAAGCACAGATACGCAGTATTTT
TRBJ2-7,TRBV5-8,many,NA,CASSLAVGEQYF,TGTGCCAGCAGCTTGGCCGTGGGCGAGCAGTACTTC
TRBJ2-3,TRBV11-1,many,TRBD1,CASSQSRDRGTDTQYF,TGTGCCAGCAGCCAATCCAGGGACAGGGGCACAGATACGCAGTATTTT
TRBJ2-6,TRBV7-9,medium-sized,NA,CASALSENVLTF,TGTGCCAGCGCCCTCTCTGAGAACGTCCTGACTTTC
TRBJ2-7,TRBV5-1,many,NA,CASSRGTYEQYF,TGCGCCAGCAGCCGGGGGACCTACGAGCAGTACTTC
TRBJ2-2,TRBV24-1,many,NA,CATSDFGGNTGELFF,TGTGCCACCAGTGATTTCGGGGGGAACACCGGGGAGCTGTTTTTT
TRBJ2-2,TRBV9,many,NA,CASSVASESGELFF,TGTGCCAGCAGCGTAGCGTCGGAGAGCGGGGAGCTGTTTTTT
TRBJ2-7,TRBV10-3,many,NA,CAIRGVSGYEQYF,TGTGCCATCCGAGGGGTGAGCGGCTACGAGCAGTACTTC
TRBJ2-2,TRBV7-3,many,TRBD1,CASSLYSGTANTGELFF,TGTGCCAGCAGCTTATACTCCGGGACAGCGAACACCGGGGAGCTGTTTTTT
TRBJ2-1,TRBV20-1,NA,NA,CSARGRLILRGHEQFF,TGCAGTGCTAGAGGTCGGCTCATACTCCGCGGCCATGAGCAGTTCTTC
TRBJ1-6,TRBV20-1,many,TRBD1,CSATVTGESPLHF,TGCAGTGCTACCGTGACAGGGGAATCACCCCTCCACTTT
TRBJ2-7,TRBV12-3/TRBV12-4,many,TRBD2,CASSLSSSGTYEQYF,TGTGCCAGCAGTTTATCGTCTAGCGGGACCTACGAGCAGTACTTC
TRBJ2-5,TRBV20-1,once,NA,CSASPDDWETQYF,TGCAGTGCTAGCCCCGACGACTGGGAGACCCAGTACTTC
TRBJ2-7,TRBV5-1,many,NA,CASSLEEGRGSNEQYF,TGCGCCAGCAGCTTGGAGGAGGGCAGGGGGAGCAACGAGCAGTACTTC
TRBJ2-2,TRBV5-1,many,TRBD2,CASSVGLAGGPGGELFF,TGCGCCAGCAGCGTCGGGCTAGCGGGAGGGCCTGGCGGGGAGCTGTTTTTT
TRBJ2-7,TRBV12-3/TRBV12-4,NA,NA,CASSDDQLGAYEQYF,TGTGCCAGCAGTGACGACCAATTGGGGGCCTACGAGCAGTACTTC
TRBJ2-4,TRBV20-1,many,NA,CSAEGSEGLNIQYF,TGCAGTGCTGAGGGGTCCGAGGGTTTGAACATTCAGTACTTC
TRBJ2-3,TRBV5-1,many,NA,CASSWGRSTDTQYF,TGCGCCAGCAGCTGGGGACGGAGCACAGATACGCAGTATTTT
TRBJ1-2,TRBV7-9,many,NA,CASSLERGGDDGYTF,TGTGCCAGCAGCTTAGAACGAGGGGGTGACGATGGCTACACCTTC
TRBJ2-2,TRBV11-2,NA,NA,CASSLSVRATVELFF,TGTGCCAGCAGCCTTAGCGTGAGGGCCACCGTGGAGCTGTTTTTT
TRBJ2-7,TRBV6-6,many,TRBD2,CASSSTSTSGSYEQYF,TGTGCCAGCAGTTCGACCTCTACTAGCGGATCCTACGAGCAGTACTTC
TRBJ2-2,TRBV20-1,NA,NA,CSASRDQLTGELFF,TGCAGTGCTTCCCGGGACCAGTTGACCGGGGAGCTGTTTTTT
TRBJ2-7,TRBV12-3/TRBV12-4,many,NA,CASSSEGGLLYEQYF,TGTGCCAGCAGTTCTGAAGGGGGACTGCTCTACGAGCAGTACTTC
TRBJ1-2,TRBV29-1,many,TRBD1,CSVDSGQVEMSYTF,TGCAGCGTTGATTCCGGACAGGTTGAAATGAGCTACACCTTC
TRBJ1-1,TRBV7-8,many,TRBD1,CASSLVGRTGHMNTEAFF,TGTGCCAGCAGCTTAGTTGGCAGGACAGGCCATATGAACACTGAAGCTTTCTTT
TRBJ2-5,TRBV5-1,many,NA,CASSLGDGDGETQYF,TGCGCCAGCAGCTTGGGTGACGGTGATGGAGAGACCCAGTACTTC
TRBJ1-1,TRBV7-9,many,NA,CASSLGGSDSSEAFF,TGTGCCAGCAGCTTGGGAGGCAGCGACTCCTCTGAAGCTTTCTTT
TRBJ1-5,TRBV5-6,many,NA,CASSLEGVREPQHF,TGTGCCAGCAGCTTGGAGGGGGTTAGGGAGCCCCAGCATTTT
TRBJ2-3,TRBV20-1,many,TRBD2,CSAGGREGLRGTDTQYF,TGCAGTGCTGGAGGGCGGGAGGGCCTTAGGGGCACAGATACGCAGTATTTT
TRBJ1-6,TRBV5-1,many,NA,CASKVGANSSPLHF,TGCGCCAGCAAGGTGGGGGCCAACTCTTCACCCCTCCACTTT
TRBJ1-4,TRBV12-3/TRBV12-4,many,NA,CASSFIGTGGEKLFF,TGTGCCAGCAGTTTTATTGGGACGGGAGGGGAAAAACTGTTTTTT
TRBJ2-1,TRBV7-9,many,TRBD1,CASSLIPRQGASNEQFF,TGTGCCAGCAGCTTAATCCCTCGACAGGGGGCCTCCAATGAGCAGTTCTTC
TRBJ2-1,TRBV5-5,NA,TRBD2,CASSLEGLALNEQFF,TGTGCCAGCAGCTTGGAGGGACTAGCCTTAAATGAGCAGTTCTTC
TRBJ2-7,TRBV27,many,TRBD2,CASSFRIAGGYEQYF,TGTGCCAGCAGTTTCCGGATAGCGGGAGGTTACGAGCAGTACTTC
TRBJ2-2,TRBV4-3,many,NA,CASSHGVWVAGELFF,TGCGCCAGCAGCCACGGGGTGTGGGTTGCCGGGGAGCTGTTTTTT
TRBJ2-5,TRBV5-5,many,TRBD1,CASRATGVETQYF,TGTGCCAGCAGAGCCACAGGGGTCGAGACCCAGTACTTC
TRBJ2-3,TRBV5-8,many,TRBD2,CASSPSGLAVTDTQYF,TGTGCCAGCAGCCCCTCGGGTCTAGCGGTTACAGATACGCAGTATTTT
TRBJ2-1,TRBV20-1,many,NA,CSARGRGTRSQEQFF,TGCAGTGCTAGAGGGAGGGGGACCCGGAGCCAAGAGCAGTTCTTC
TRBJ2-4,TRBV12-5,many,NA,CAIDSLAKNIQYF,TGTGCTATTGACAGTTTAGCCAAAAACATTCAGTACTTC
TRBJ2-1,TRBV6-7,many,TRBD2,CASSYSSSGRTSYNEQFF,TGTGCCAGCAGTTACTCGAGTAGCGGGAGGACTTCCTACAATGAGCAGTTCTTC
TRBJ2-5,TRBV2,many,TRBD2,CASSASGREETQYF,TGTGCCAGCAGTGCTAGCGGGAGAGAAGAGACCCAGTACTTC
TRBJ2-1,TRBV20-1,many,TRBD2,CSARRLAGVEQFF,TGCAGTGCTAGAAGACTAGCGGGAGTCGAACAGTTCTTC
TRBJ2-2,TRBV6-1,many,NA,CASRKNTGELFF,TGTGCCAGCCGGAAGAACACCGGGGAGCTGTTTTTT
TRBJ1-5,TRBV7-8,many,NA,CASSLGLYQPQHF,TGTGCCAGCAGCTTAGGGCTTTATCAGCCCCAGCATTTT
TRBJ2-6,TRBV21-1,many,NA,CASSKSWAGANVLTF,TGTGCCAGCAGCAAAAGCTGGGCTGGGGCCAACGTCCTGACTTTC
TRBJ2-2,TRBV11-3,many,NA,CASSLGWGGPSGELFF,TGTGCCAGCAGCTTAGGGTGGGGGGGGCCAAGCGGGGAGCTGTTTTTT
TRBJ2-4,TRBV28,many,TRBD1,CASSLWGTGDAKNIQYF,TGTGCCAGCAGTTTATGGGGGACAGGGGATGCCAAAAACATTCAGTACTTC